There are many counts of the clone carrying this T cell receptor beta chain. Its antigen is not known. These data are taken from a study of T cells in Graves' hyperthyroidism and ophthalmopathy. Findings of the study overall: Within blood appeared most thyroid clonotypes that had expanded above 0.001.

Amplified TCR beta CDR3 regions derived from RNA transcripts. First-round RT-PCR with HTBI primers amplified the TCR CDR3 region. TCRdb fed the multiplex PCR reads into MiXCR, producing one record per CDR3 protein. The sample consists of approximately 590,000 distinct CDR3 sequences, about 45% of them appearing once. The sequenced material came from peripheral blood or thyroid tissue (not recorded which). This TCR derives from a woman younger than 35 with Graves' hyperthyroidism.

CDR3 coding DNA: TGCAGTGCTAGAGAGGGACATCTGAACACTGAAGCTTTCTTT. Amino acid sequence: CSAREGHLNTEAFF. The chain employs TRBV20-1 and TRBJ1-1; possible D gene TRBD1, 6 bases. Germline-derived CDR1 and CDR2 are DFQATT and SNEGSKA (reference sequence). The CDR3 length is 14 residues. Trimming took 0 bases from V and 0 from J, leaving 8 bases between them.